The entry below describes one T cell receptor (beta chain). In the original workflow: The assay estimated nucleated cells by amplifying reference gene primers. Repertoires were generated with immunoSEQ multiplex PCR, while TCRdb's copy carries only in-frame clones and drops some. V and J calls and clone size are given by that table; D and trimming were obtained from the DNA. The sample contains approximately 160,000 clones, approximately 88% of which appear only once. The data derive from a study of blood T cell repertoires in COVID-19. Turning to the study itself: Acute and convalescent COVID-19 specimens originated in the United States, Italy and Spain. T cells, B-cell-depleted T cells, or PBMCs provided the cDNA or gDNA that served as material.

The clonotype was recovered from an older woman with acute or convalescent COVID-19. Sequenced input: peripheral blood.

The CDR3 spells CASSFRGNNYGYTF. The CDR3 DNA follows: TGTGCCAGCAGTTTTCGAGGGAACAACTATGGCTACACCTTC. The chain uses TRBV28 and TRBJ1-2; D gene uncertain. V was cut by 3 bases and J by 2 bases, with 10 bases left in between. The germline gives CDR1 MDHEN, CDR2 SYDVKM. CDR3 length equals 14 residues.